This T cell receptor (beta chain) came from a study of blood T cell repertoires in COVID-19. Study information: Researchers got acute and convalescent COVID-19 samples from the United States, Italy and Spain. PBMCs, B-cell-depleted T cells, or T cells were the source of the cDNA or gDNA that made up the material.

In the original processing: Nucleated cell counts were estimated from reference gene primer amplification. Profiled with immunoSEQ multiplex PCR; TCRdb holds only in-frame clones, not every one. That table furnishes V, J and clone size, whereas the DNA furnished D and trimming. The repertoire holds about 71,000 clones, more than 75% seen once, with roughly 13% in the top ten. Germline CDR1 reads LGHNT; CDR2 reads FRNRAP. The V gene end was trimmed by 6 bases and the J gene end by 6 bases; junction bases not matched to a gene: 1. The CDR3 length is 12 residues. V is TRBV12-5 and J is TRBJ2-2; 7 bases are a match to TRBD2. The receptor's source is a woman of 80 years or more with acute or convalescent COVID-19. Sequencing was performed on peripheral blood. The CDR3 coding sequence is TGTGCTAGTGGCCGGGAGGCCGGGGAGCTGTTTTTT. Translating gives CASGREAGELFF.